The 3 T cell receptor beta chains given below trace back to one sample, sequenced in a study of T cell clonotyping in hematopoietic cell transplantation. Profiled with immunoSEQ multiplex PCR; TCRdb holds only in-frame clones, not every one. The data show roughly 14,000 clones, 80% to 90% seen once. The sample consisted of peripheral blood mononuclear cells. These receptors originate from a woman between 35 and 50 years old in good health. Some clones in this sample may be carry-over from other donors' samples.

J is TRBJ2-7 and V is TRBV10-3; no clear D gene. The CDR3 contains 12 residues. V gave up 2 bases and J gave up 3 bases, with 5 bases separating them. Germline V lookup: CDR1 ENHRY, CDR2 SYGVKD. CDR3 nucleotide sequence: TGTGCCATCAGTGAGACGGGCTACGAGCAGTACTTC. Its translation is CAISETGYEQYF.

The chain couples TRBV28 to TRBJ2-1; TRBD2 aligns across 7 bases. The germline gives CDR1 MDHEN, CDR2 SYDVKM. The CDR3 has 18 amino acids. The V gene end was trimmed by 6 bases and the J gene end by 7 bases; junction bases not matched to a gene: 21. In DNA, the CDR3 is TGTGCCAGCAGGGGGGGAGAATACGGCGGGAGATTAAGTAATGAGCAGTTCTTC. This codes for CASRGGEYGGRLSNEQFF.

V and J are TRBV6-5 and TRBJ1-5; weak D call: TRBD1 (5 bases). CDR3 length equals 14 residues. Per the germline V gene, CDR1 is MNHEY and CDR2 is SVGAGI. V was trimmed by 6 bases and J by 0 bases, leaving 9 bases between them. CDR3 nucleotides: TGTGCCAGCAGACGAGGGGATAGCAATCAGCCCCAGCATTTT. Its translation is CASRRGDSNQPQHF.